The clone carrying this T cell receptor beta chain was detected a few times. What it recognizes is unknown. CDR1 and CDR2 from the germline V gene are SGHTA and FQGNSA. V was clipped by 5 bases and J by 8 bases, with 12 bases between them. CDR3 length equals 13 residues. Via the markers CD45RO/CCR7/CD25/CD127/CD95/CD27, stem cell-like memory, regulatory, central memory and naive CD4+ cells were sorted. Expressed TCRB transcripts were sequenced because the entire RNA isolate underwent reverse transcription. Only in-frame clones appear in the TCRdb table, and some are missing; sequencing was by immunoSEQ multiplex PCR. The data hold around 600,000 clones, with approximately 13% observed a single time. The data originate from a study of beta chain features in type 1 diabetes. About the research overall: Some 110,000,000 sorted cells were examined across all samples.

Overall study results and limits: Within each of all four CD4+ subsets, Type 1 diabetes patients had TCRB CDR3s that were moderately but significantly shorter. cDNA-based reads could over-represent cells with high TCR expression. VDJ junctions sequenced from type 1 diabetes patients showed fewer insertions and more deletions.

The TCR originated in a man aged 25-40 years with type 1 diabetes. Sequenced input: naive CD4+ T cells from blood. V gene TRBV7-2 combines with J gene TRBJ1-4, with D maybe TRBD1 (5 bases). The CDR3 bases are TGTGCCAGCAGCCTTGCGGGGGAGGAAAAACTGTTTTTT. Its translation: CASSLAGEEKLFF.